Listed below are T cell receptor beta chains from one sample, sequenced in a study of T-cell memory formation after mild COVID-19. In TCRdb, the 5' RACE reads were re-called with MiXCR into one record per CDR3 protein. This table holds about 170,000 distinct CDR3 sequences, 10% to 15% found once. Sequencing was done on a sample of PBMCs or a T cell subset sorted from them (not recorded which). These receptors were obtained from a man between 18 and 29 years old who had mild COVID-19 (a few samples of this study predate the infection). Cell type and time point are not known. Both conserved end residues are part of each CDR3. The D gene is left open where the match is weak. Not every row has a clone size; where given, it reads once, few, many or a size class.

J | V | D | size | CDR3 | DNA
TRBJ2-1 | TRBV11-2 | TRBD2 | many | CASSPLLLGTSRPYNEQFF | TGTGCCAGCAGCCCACTATTATTGGGGACTAGTCGGCCCTACAATGAGCAGTTCTTC
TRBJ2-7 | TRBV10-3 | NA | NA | CAIAEGGYEQYF | TGTGCCATCGCGGAGGGGGGCTACGAGCAGTACTTC
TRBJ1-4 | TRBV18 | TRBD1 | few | CASSSFSGTGLEKLFF | TGTGCCAGCTCATCTTTCTCCGGGACAGGACTAGAAAAACTGTTTTTT
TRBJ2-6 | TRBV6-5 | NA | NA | CASSRGYSSGANVLTF | TGTGCCAGCAGTCGGGGGTATAGCTCTGGGGCCAACGTCCTGACTTTC
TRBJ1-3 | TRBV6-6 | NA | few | CASSSAKQGRNTIYF | TGTGCCAGCAGTTCCGCGAAACAGGGACGAAACACCATATATTTT
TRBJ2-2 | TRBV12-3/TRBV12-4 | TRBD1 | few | CASSFILGQGNTGELFF | TGTGCCAGCAGTTTTATTTTGGGACAGGGGAACACCGGGGAGCTGTTTTTT
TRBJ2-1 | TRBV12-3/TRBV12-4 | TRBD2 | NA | CASSLGLAGVFSEQFF | TGTGCCAGCAGTTTAGGGCTAGCGGGGGTCTTTAGTGAGCAGTTCTTC
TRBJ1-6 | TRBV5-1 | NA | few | CASSLMGSDNSPLHF | TGCGCCAGCAGCTTGATGGGCAGTGACAATTCACCCCTCCACTTT
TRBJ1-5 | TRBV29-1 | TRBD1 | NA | CSVVAGGSQPQHF | TGCAGCGTTGTTGCAGGGGGCAGCCAGCCCCAGCATTTT
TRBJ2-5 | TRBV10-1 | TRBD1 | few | CASSESGQRRGQTQYF | TGCGCCAGCAGTGAGTCGGGACAGAGACGGGGTCAGACCCAGTACTTC
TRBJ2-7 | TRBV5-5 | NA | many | CASSFGGSYEQYF | TGTGCCAGCAGCTTCGGGGGTTCCTACGAGCAGTACTTC
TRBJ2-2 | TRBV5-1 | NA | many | CASSFGPNTGELFF | TGCGCCAGCAGCTTTGGGCCTAACACCGGGGAGCTGTTTTTT
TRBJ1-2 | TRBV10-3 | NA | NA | CAINSLGSYGYTF | TGTGCCATCAACTCACTGGGGAGCTATGGCTACACCTTC
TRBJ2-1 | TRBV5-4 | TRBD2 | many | CASSETSGGENEQFF | TGTGCCAGCAGCGAGACTAGCGGGGGGGAAAATGAGCAGTTCTTC
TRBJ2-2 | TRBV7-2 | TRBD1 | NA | CASSPGQFMGELFF | TGTGCCAGCAGCCCGGGACAGTTTATGGGGGAGCTGTTTTTT
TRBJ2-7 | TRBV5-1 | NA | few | CASGSGPYEQYF | TGCGCCAGCGGCTCGGGGCCCTACGAGCAGTACTTC
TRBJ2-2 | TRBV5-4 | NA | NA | CASSLARQKNTGELFF | TGTGCCAGCAGCTTGGCCCGCCAAAAGAACACCGGGGAGCTGTTTTTT
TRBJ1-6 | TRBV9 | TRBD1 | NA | CASSVGQGRSYNSPLHF | TGTGCCAGCAGCGTAGGACAGGGGCGCTCCTATAATTCACCCCTCCACTTT
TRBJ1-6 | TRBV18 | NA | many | CASSSASTNSPLHF | TGTGCCAGCTCGAGTGCGTCTACCAATTCACCCCTCCACTTT
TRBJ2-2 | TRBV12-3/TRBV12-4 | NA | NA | CASSSSGELFF | TGTGCCAGCAGTTCTTCCGGGGAGCTGTTTTTT
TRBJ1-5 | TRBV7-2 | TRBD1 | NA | CASVAGGSGQPQHF | TGTGCCAGCGTCGCAGGGGGATCGGGGCAGCCCCAGCATTTT
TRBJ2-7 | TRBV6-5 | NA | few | CASSYRQLSQQYF | TGTGCCAGCAGTTACCGACAACTCTCCCAGCAGTACTTC
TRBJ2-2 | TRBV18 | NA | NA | CASSRADTERTGELFF | TGTGCCAGCTCACGAGCCGATACAGAACGCACCGGGGAGCTGTTTTTT
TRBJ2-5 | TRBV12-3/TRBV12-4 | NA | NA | CASSLNPGVETQYF | TGTGCCAGCAGTTTAAATCCAGGCGTAGAGACCCAGTACTTC
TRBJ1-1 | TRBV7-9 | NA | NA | CASSLGGLRAFF | TGTGCCAGCAGCTTAGGGGGTCTTCGGGCTTTCTTT
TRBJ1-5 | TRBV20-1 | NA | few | CSPAQGGNQPQHF | TGCAGTCCAGCACAGGGTGGCAATCAGCCCCAGCATTTT
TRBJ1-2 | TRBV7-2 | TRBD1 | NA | CASSLADRGRRYGYTF | TGTGCCAGCAGCTTGGCCGACAGGGGGCGTCGGTATGGCTACACCTTC
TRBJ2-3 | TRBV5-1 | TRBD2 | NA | CASSRWPGGGTQYF | TGCGCCAGCAGCCGTTGGCCGGGGGGAGGTACGCAGTATTTT
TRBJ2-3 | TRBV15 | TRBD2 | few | CATSRGAGGPGDTQYF | TGTGCCACCAGCAGAGGGGCGGGGGGGCCTGGAGATACGCAGTATTTT
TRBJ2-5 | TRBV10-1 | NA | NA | CASSDQRETQYF | TGCGCCAGCAGTGACCAAAGGGAGACCCAGTACTTC
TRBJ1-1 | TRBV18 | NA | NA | CASSPQGFPNEAFF | TGTGCCAGCTCACCGCAGGGTTTCCCTAATGAAGCTTTCTTT
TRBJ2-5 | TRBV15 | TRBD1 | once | CATSRDRWDRDQETQYF | TGTGCCACCAGCAGAGATAGGTGGGACAGGGACCAAGAGACCCAGTACTTC
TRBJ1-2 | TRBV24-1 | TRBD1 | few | CATSDYRGDGYTF | TGTGCCACCAGTGATTACAGGGGCGATGGCTACACCTTC
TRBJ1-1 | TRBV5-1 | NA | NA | CASSLEADKAFF | TGCGCCAGCAGCTTGGAGGCAGATAAAGCTTTCTTT
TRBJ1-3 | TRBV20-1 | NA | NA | CSATNKISGNTIYF | TGCAGTGCTACGAACAAGATCTCTGGAAACACCATATATTTT
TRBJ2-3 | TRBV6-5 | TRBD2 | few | CASGGGGGSTDTQYF | TGTGCCAGCGGGGGGGGAGGCGGCAGCACAGATACGCAGTATTTT
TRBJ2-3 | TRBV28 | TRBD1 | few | CASSTRTGEVVDTQYF | TGTGCCAGCAGTACCCGGACAGGGGAGGTGGTAGATACGCAGTATTTT
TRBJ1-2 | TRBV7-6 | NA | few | CASSLVADNYGYTF | TGTGCCAGCAGCTTAGTGGCAGATAACTATGGCTACACCTTC
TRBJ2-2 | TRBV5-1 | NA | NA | CASSTMPPTGELFF | TGCGCCAGCAGCACCATGCCCCCAACCGGGGAGCTGTTTTTT
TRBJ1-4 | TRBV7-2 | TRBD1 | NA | CASSLNRQGAGEKLFF | TGTGCCAGCAGCTTAAACCGACAGGGGGCGGGTGAAAAACTGTTTTTT
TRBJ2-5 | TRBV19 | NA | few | CASSGWETQYF | TGTGCCAGTAGTGGATGGGAGACCCAGTACTTC
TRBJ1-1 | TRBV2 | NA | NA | CASSERAGRTEAFF | TGTGCCAGCAGTGAACGGGCAGGGCGTACTGAAGCTTTCTTT
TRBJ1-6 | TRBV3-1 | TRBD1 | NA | CASSRGQVNSPLHF | TGTGCCAGCAGCCGGGGACAGGTTAATTCACCCCTCCACTTT
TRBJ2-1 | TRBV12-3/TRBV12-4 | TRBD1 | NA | CASSLARQGLGNEQFF | TGTGCCAGCAGTTTAGCGCGACAGGGGCTTGGCAATGAGCAGTTCTTC
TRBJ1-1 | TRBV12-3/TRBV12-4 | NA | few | CASTMGGGPAFF | TGTGCCAGCACCATGGGGGGTGGTCCGGCTTTCTTT